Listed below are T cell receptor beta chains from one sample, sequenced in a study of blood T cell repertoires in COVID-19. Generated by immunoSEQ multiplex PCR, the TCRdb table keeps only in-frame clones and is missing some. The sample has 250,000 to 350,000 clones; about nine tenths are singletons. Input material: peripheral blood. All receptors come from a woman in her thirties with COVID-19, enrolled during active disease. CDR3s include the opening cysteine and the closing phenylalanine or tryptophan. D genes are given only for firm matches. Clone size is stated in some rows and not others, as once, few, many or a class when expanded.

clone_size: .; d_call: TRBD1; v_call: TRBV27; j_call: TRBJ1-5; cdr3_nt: TGTGCCAGCACTAGGACAGGGAAGGAGGATCAGCCCCAGCATTTT; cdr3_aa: CASTRTGKEDQPQHF
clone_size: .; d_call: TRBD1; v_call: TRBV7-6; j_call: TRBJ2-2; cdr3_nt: TGTGCCAGCAGCTTAGCGGGACAGACCACCGGGGAGCTGTTTTTT; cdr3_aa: CASSLAGQTTGELFF
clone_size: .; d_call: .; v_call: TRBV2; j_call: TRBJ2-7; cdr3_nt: TGTGCCAGCAGTCCCGGAGGGAGGCCCCACGAGCAGTACTTC; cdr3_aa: CASSPGGRPHEQYF
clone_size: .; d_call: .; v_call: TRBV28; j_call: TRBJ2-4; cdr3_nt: TGTGCCAGCAGTTTTGACCGGCGGATCAAAAACATTCAGTACTTC; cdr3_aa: CASSFDRRIKNIQYF
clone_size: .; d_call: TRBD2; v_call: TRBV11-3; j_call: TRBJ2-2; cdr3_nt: TGTGCCAGCAGCTCTCACGGACTAGCGGGATTCACCGGGGAGCTGTTTTTT; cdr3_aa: CASSSHGLAGFTGELFF
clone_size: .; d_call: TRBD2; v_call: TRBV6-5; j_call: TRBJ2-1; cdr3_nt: TGTGCCAGCAGTACAACTAGCGGAATATACAATGAGCAGTTCTTC; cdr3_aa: CASSTTSGIYNEQFF
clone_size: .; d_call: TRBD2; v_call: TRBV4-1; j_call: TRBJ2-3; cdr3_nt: TGCGCCAGCAGCCCAATGGGACTAGGGGTCACAGATACGCAGTATTTT; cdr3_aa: CASSPMGLGVTDTQYF
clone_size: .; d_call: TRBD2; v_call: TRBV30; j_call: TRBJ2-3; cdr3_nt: TGTGCCTGCCAGACCGAGCGGGGTTACACAGATACGCAGTATTTT; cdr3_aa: CACQTERGYTDTQYF
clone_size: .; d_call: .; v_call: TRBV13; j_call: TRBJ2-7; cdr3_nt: TGTGCCAGCAGCTTAATACGGGAGAGCCACGAGCAGTACTTC; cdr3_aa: CASSLIRESHEQYF
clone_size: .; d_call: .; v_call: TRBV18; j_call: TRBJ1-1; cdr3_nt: TGTGCCAGCTCAACAGGGACCACTGAAGCTTTCTTT; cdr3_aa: CASSTGTTEAFF
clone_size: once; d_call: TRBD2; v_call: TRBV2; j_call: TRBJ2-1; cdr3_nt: TGTGCCAGCAGTGAATTGGAGCGGGGGTCCTACAATGAGCAGTTCTTC; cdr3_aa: CASSELERGSYNEQFF
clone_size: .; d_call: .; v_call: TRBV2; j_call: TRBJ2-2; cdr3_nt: TGTGCCAGCATTCGAGAACAGACAAACACCGGGGAGCTGTTTTTT; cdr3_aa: CASIREQTNTGELFF
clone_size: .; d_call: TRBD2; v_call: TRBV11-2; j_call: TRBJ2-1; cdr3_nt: TGTGCCAGCAGCTCCCTAAGCGGGAGGGCCAGGAATGAGCAGTTCTTC; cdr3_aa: CASSSLSGRARNEQFF
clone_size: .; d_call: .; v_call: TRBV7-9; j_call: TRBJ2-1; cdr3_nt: TGTGCCAGCAGCTTCAGACCTCGCGGTGAGCAGTTCTTC; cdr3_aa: CASSFRPRGEQFF
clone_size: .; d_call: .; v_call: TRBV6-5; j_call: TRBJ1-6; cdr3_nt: TGTGCCACCCGTCGGACAGAAGATTCACCCCTCCACTTT; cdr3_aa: CATRRTEDSPLHF
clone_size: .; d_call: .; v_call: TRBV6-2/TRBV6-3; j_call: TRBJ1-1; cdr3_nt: TGTGCCAGCAGTTACCACACCGGGACTGAAGCTTTCTTT; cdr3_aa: CASSYHTGTEAFF
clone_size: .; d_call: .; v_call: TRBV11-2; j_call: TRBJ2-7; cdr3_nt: TGTGCCAGCAGCTTTCCTGCGGGGAACTACGAGCAGTACTTC; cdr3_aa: CASSFPAGNYEQYF
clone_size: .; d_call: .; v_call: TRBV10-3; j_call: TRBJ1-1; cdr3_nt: TGTGCCATCAGTGACAGGGGATCGGACACTGAAGCTTTCTTT; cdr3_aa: CAISDRGSDTEAFF
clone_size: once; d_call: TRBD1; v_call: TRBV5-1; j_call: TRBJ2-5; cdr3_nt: TGCGCCAGCAGCTTGGGAGGACAGGGGCAAGAGACCCAGTACTTC; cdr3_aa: CASSLGGQGQETQYF
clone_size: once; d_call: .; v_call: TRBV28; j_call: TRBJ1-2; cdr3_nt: TGTGCCAGCAGTATAGGAGCGCCTAACTATGGCTACACCTTC; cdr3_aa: CASSIGAPNYGYTF
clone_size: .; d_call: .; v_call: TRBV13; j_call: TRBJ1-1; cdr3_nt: TGTGCCAGCAGCCCCCCCCGCCCAGGGATGGTGGAGAAAGGTGAAGCTTTCTTT; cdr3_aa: CASSPPRPGMVEKGEAFF
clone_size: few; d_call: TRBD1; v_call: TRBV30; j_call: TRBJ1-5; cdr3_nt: TGTGCCTGGACGACAGGGGACAGAGGGCAGCCCCAGCATTTT; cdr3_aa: CAWTTGDRGQPQHF